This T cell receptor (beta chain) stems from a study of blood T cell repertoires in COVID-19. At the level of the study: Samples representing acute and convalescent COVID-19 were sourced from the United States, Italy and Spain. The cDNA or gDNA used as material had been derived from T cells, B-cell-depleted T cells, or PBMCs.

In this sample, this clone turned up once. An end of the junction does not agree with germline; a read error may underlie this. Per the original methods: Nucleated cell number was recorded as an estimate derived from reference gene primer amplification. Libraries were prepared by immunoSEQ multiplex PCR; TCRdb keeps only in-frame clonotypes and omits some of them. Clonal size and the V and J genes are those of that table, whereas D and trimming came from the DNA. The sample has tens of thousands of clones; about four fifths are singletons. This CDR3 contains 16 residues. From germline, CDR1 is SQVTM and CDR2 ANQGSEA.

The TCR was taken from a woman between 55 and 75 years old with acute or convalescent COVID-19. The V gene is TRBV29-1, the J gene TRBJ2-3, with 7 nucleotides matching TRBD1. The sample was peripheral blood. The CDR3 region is CSVEGNRQGRTDTQYF. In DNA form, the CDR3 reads TGCAGCGTCGAAGGGAATAGACAGGGCCGCACAGATACGCAGTATTTT.